The clone carrying this TCR beta chain has just a few counts. Its antigen is as yet unknown. The data were taken from a study of shared clonotypes between healthy human individuals. Study conclusions and caveats: Only blood samples were collected, and tissue repertoires likely differ. Estimated richness values were generally larger in naive subsets than in memory subsets.

The CDR3 has 15 residues. From germline, CDR1 is MNHNS and CDR2 SASEGT. J gave up 0 bases and V 5 bases, and 3 bases lay outside the gene matches. Each cell subset's genomic DNA was divided evenly among several immunoSEQ plates. Libraries were prepared by immunoSEQ multiplex PCR; TCRdb keeps only in-frame clonotypes and omits some of them. The table lists over a million clones, about 76% of them singletons. The clonotype comes from a man younger than 35 in good health. Sequencing used memory CD4+ T cells sorted from blood. As to subset: CD45RA-negative fraction. The chain has TRBV6-1 and TRBJ2-5, with 10 bases that match TRBD1. CDR3 sequence (DNA): TGTGCCAGCAGTAAGGACAGGGGGTACCAAGAGACCCAGTACTTC. Protein sequence: CASSKDRGYQETQYF.